This T cell receptor (beta chain) was recovered during a study of OX40 agonist ivuxolimab in advanced cancers. Study overall: With ivuxolimab, an agonistic anti-OX40 (CD134) antibody, patients were treated. Partial responses were seen in three patients, one with hepatocellular carcinoma and two with cutaneous melanoma. Study results and caveats: Expanded clones tended on average to be more numerous among CD8+ T cells than CD4+. CD4+ and CD8+ blood T cells expanded clonally by week 6 at 0.1 to 3.0 mg/kg.

A word on this clone: Its antigen is currently unknown.

TCRdb's table, derived via immunoSEQ multiplex PCR, lists solely in-frame clones and lacks some. Among fewer than 120,000 clones, roughly 87% were seen once, and the ten largest hold about 0.3%. V was cut by 1 base and J by 1 base, with 8 bases left in between. Germline V CDR1 and CDR2: SGHTS, YDEGEE. This CDR3 contains 14 residues. V usage is TRBV5-8 and J usage is TRBJ1-1; maybe TRBD1 (6 bases). The sample consisted of CD4+ or CD8+ T cells sorted from blood, taken in a trial of the OX40 agonist ivuxolimab. The receptor's source is an adult with an advanced solid tumor such as melanoma, head and neck, liver or kidney cancer. CDR3 nucleotides: TGTGCCAGCAGCTTGTTCAGGGGGAACACTGAAGCTTTCTTT. It codes for CASSLFRGNTEAFF.